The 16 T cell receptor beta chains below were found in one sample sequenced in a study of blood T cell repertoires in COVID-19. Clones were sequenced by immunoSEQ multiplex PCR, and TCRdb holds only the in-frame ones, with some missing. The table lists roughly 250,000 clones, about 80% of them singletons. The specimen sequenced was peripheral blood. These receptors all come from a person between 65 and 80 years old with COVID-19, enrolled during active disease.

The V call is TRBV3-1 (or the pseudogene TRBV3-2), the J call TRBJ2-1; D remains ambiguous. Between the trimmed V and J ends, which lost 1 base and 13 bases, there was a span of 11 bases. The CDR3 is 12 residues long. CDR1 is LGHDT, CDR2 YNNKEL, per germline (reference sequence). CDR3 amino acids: CASSQVQNLQFF. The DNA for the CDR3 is TGTGCCAGCAGCCAAGTCCAAAATCTACAGTTCTTC.

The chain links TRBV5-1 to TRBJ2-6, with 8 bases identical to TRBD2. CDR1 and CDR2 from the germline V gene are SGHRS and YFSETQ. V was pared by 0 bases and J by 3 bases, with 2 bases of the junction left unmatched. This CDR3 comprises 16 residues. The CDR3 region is CASSLVLAGGANVLTF. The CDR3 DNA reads TGCGCCAGCAGCTTGGTCCTAGCGGGTGGGGCCAACGTCCTGACTTTC.

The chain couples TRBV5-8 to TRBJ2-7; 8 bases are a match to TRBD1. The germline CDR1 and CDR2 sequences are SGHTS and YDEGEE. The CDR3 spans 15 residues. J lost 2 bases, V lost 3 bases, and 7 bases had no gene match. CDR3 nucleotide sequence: TGTGCCAGCAGCTCCCAACAGGGGGACCCCTACGAGCAGTACTTC. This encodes CASSSQQGDPYEQYF.

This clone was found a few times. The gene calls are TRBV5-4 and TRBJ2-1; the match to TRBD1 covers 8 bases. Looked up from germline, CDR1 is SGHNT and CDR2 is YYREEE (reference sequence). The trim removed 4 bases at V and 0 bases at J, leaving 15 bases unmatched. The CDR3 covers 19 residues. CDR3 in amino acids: CASSPGIWQGTGSYNEQFF. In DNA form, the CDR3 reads TGTGCCAGCAGCCCGGGGATTTGGCAGGGGACAGGCTCCTACAATGAGCAGTTCTTC.

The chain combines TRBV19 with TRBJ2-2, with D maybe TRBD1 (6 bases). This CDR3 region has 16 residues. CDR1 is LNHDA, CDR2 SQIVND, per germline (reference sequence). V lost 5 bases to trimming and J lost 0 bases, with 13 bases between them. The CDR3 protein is CASSSPGTSNTGELFF. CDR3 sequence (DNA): TGTGCCAGTAGTTCTCCTGGGACATCGAACACCGGGGAGCTGTTTTTT.

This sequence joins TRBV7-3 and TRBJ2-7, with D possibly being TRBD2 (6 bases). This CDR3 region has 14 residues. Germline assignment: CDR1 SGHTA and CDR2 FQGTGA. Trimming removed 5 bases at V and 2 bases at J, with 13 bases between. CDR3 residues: CASSPVPGAYEQYF. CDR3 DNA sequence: TGTGCCAGCAGCCCCGTCCCGGGGGCCTACGAGCAGTACTTC.

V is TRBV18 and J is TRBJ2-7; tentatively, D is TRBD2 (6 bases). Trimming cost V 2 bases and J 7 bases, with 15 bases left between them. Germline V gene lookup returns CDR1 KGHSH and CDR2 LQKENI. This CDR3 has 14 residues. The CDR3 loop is CASSPGTGLGEQYF. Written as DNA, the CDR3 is TGTGCCAGCTCACCAGGTACGGGACTCGGGGAGCAGTACTTC.

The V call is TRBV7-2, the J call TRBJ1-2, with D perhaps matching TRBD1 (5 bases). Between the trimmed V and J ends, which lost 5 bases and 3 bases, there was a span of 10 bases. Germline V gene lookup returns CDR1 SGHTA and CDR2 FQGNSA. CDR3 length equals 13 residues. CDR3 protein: CASSGGTHYGYTF. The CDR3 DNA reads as TGTGCCAGCAGCGGGGGGACTCACTATGGCTACACCTTC.

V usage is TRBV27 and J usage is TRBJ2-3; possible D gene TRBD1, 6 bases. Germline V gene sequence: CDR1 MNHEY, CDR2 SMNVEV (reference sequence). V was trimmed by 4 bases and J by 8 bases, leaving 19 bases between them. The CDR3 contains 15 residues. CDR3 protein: CASSYNREVWRTQYF. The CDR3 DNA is TGTGCCAGCAGTTATAACAGGGAAGTATGGCGTACGCAGTATTTT.

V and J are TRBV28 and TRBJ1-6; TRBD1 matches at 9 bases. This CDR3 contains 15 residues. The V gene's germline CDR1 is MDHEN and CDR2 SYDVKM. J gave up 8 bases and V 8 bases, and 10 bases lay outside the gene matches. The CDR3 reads CASDPSDRGDSPLHF. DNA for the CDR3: TGTGCCAGCGACCCATCCGACAGGGGGGATTCACCCCTCCACTTT.

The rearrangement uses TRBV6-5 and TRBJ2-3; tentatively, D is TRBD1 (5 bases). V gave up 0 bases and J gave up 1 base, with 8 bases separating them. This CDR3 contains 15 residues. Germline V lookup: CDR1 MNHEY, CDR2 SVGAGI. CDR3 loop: CASSYSQGGTDTQYF. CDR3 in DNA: TGTGCCAGCAGTTACTCCCAGGGCGGCACAGATACGCAGTATTTT.

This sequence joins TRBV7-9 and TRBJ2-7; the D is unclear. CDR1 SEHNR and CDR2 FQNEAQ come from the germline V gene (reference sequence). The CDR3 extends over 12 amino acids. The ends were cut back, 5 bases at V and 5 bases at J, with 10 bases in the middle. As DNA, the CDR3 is TGTGCCAGCAGCGGGCTGGTGGACGAGCAGTACTTC. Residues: CASSGLVDEQYF.

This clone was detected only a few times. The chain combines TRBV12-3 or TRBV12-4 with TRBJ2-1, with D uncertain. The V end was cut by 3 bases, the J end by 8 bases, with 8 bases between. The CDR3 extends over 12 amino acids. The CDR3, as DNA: TGTGCCAGCAGTTTTATCCGGGATGAGCAGTTCTTC. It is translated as CASSFIRDEQFF.

DNA for the CDR3: TGTGCCAGCAGTTTCGGACTAGCGGGGATGGAGACCCAGTACTTC. It is translated as CASSFGLAGMETQYF. The chain recombines TRBV27 with TRBJ2-5; 12 bases match TRBD2. Germline trimming cut 3 bases from V and 5 bases from J; bases unmatched to any gene: 4. The CDR3 runs to 15 residues. CDR1 MNHEY and CDR2 SMNVEV come from the germline V gene (reference sequence).

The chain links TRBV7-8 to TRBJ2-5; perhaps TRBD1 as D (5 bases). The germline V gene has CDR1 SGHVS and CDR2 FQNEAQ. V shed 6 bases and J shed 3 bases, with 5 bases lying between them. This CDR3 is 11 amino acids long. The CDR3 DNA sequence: TGTGCCAGCAGACAGGAAGAGACCCAGTACTTC. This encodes CASRQEETQYF.

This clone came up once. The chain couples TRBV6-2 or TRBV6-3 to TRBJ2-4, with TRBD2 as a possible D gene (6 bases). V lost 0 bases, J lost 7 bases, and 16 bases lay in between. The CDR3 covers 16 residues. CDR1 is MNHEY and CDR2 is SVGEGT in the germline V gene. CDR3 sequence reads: CASSYSGGAVLNIQYF. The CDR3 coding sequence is TGTGCCAGCAGTTACTCTGGCGGGGCGGTTCTTAACATTCAGTACTTC.